This T cell receptor beta chain emerged from a study of blood T cell repertoires in COVID-19. Study-level information: Sites in the United States, Italy and Spain provided acute and convalescent COVID-19 samples.

Followed longitudinally, the Seattle patients had been enrolled during active infection. Clones were read by immunoSEQ multiplex PCR, and TCRdb kept only the in-frame ones, dropping some. This sample yields 540,000 or so clones, of which around nine tenths are seen a single time; roughly 7.4% belongs to the top ten. This CDR3 contains 14 residues. The germline gives CDR1 MNHEY, CDR2 SVGAGI. V lost 5 bases to trimming and J lost 7 bases; unmatched junction nucleotides: 7. This clonotype was obtained from a woman in her fifties or sixties with COVID-19, enrolled during active disease. Sequencing was performed on peripheral blood. This sequence joins TRBV6-5 and TRBJ1-5, with 8 bases aligning to TRBD1. The CDR3 DNA reads as TGTGCCAGCAGTCTCGACAGGGGTGGACAGCCCCAGCATTTT. It is translated as CASSLDRGGQPQHF.